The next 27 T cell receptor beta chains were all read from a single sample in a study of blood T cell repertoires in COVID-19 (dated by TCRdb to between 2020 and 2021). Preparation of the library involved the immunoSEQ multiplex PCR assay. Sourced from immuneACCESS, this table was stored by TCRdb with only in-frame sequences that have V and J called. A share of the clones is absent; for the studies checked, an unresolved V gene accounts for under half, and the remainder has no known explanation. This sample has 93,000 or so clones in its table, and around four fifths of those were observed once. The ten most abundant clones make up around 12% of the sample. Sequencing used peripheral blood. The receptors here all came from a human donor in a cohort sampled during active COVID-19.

For the CDR3, the DNA is TGTGCCAGCAGCCTCGACACTCTAGCGGGGGGGAGCACAGATACGCAGTATTTT. This codes for CASSLDTLAGGSTDTQYF. This chain joins TRBV4-2 and TRBJ2-3; 12 nucleotides match TRBD2. The CDR3 totals 18 residues. The germline V gene has CDR1 LGHNA and CDR2 YNFKEQ. The V and J ends lost 4 bases and 0 bases, in that order; junction bases with no gene match: 8.

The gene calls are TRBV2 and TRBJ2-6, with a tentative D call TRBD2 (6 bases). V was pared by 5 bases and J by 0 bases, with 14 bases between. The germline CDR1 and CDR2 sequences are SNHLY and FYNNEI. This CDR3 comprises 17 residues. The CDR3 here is CASSPGGALSGANVLTF. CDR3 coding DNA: TGTGCCAGCAGTCCGGGCGGGGCCCTCTCTGGGGCCAACGTCCTGACTTTC.

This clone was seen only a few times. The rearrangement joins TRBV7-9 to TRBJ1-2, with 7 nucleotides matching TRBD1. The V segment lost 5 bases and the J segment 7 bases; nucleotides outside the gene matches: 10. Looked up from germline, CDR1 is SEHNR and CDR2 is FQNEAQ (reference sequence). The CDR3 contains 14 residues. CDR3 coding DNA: TGTGCCAGCAGCACGGGACAGTCTTTAGGTGGCTACACCTTC. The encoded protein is CASSTGQSLGGYTF.

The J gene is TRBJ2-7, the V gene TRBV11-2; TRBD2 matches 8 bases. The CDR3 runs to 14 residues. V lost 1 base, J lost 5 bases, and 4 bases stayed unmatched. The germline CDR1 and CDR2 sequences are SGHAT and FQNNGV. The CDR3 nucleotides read TGTGCCAGCAGCTTAGCAGCGGGGGTAAACGAGCAGTACTTC. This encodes CASSLAAGVNEQYF.

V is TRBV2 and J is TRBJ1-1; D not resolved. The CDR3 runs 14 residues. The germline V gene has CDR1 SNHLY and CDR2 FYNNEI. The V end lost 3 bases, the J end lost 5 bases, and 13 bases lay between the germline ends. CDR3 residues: CASSERAGFTEAFF. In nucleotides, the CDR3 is TGTGCCAGCAGTGAGCGGGCAGGTTTTACTGAAGCTTTCTTT.

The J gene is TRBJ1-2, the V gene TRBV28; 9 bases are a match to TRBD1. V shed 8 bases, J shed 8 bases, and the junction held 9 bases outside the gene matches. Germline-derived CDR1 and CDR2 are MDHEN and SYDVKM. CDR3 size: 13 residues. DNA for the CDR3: TGTGCCAGCGCTCCGGGACAGGGCAACGGCTACACCTTC. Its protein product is CASAPGQGNGYTF.

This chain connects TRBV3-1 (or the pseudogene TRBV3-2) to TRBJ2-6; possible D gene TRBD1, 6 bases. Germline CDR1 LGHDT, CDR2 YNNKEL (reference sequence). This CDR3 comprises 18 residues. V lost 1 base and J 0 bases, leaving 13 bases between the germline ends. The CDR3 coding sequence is TGTGCCAGCAGCCAAGTGGGGGTCAGGGGCTCTGGGGCCAACGTCCTGACTTTC. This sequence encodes CASSQVGVRGSGANVLTF.

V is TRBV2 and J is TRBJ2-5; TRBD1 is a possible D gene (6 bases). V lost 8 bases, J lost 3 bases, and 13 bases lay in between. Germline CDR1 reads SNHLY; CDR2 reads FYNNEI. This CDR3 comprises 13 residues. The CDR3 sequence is CASRRDIEETQYF. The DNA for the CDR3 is TGTGCCAGCCGCCGGGACATAGAAGAGACCCAGTACTTC.

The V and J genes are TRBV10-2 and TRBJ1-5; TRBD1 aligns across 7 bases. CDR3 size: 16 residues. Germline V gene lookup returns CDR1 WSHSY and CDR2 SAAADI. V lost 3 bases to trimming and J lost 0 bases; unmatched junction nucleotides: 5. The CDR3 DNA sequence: TGCGCCAGCAGTGATCGGGACAGTATTAGCAATCAGCCCCAGCATTTT. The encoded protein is CASSDRDSISNQPQHF.

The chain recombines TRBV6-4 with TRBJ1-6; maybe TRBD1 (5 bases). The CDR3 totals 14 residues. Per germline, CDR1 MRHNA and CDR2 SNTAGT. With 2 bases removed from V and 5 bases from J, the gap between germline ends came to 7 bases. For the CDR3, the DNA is TGTGCCAGCAGTGACAACAGGAATAATTCACCCCTCCACTTT. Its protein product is CASSDNRNNSPLHF.

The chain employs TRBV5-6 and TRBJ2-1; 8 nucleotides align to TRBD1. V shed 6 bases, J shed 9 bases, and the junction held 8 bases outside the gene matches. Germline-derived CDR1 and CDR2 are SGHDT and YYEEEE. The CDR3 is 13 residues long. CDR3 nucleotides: TGTGCCAGCAAACGGGCAGGGGGCTTTGAGCAGTTCTTC. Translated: CASKRAGGFEQFF. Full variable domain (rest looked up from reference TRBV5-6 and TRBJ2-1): DAGVTQSPTHLIKTRGQQVTLRCSPKSGHDTVSWYQQALGQGPQFIFQYYEEEERQRGNFPDRFSGHQFPNYSSELNVNALLLGDSALYLCASKRAGGFEQFFGPGTRLTVL.

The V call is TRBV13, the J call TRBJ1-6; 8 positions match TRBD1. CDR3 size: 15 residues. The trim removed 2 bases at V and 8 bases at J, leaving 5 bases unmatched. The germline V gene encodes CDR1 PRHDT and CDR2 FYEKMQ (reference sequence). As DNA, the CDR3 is TGTGCCAGCAGCTTACTCGCAGGGGGCTATTCACCCCTCCACTTT. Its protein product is CASSLLAGGYSPLHF.

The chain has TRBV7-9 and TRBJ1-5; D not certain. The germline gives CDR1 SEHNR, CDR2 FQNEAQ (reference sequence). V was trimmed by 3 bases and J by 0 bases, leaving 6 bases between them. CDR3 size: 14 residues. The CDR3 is CASSLGYSNQPQHF. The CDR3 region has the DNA TGTGCCAGCAGCTTGGGCTATAGCAATCAGCCCCAGCATTTT. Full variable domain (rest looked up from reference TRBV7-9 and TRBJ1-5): DTGVSQNPRHKITKRGQNVTFRCDPISEHNRLYWYRQTLGQGPEFLTYFQNEAQLEKSRLLSDRFSAERPKGSFSTLEIQRTEQGDSAMYLCASSLGYSNQPQHFGDGTRLSIL.

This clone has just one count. CDR3 nucleotide sequence: TGCGCCAGCAGCCAAGGCTCGACAGGGGGCCGGGAGACCCAGTACTTC. Translated: CASSQGSTGGRETQYF. The chain is built from TRBV4-1 and TRBJ2-5; 10 positions agree with TRBD1. The CDR3 consists of 16 residues. The V and J ends lost 1 base and 5 bases, in that order; junction bases with no gene match: 7. Germline V gene lookup returns CDR1 MGHRA and CDR2 YSYEKL.

CDR3 amino acids: CATSGRTEAFF. Written as DNA, the CDR3 is TGTGCCACCTCGGGTAGGACTGAAGCTTTCTTT. The V and J genes are TRBV2 and TRBJ1-1; D remains unclear. This CDR3 region has 11 residues. Per germline, CDR1 SNHLY and CDR2 FYNNEI. V was trimmed by 10 bases and J by 5 bases, leaving 11 bases between them.

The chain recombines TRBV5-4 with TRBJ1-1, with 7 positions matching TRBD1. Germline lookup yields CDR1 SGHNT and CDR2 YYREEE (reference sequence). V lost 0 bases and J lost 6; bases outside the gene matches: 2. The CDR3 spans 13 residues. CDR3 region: CASSLDRGPEAFF. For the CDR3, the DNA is TGTGCCAGCAGCTTGGACAGGGGCCCTGAAGCTTTCTTT.

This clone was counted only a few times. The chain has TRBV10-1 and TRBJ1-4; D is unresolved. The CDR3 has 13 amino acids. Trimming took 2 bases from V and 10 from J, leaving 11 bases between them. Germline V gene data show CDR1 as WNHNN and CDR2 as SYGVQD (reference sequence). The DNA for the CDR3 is TGCGCCAGCAGTGAGAGTGATGGTAGAAAACTGTTTTTT. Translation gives CASSESDGRKLFF.

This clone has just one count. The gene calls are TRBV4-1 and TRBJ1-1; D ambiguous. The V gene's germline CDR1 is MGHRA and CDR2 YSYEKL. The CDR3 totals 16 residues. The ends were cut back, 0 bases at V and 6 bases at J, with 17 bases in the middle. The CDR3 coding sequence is TGCGCCAGCAGCCAAGATTCCGGGTCCTTCGGGGCTGAAGCTTTCTTT. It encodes CASSQDSGSFGAEAFF.

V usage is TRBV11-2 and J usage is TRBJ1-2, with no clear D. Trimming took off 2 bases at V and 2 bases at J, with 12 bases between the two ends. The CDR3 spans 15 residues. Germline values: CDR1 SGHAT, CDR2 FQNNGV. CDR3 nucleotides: TGTGCCAGCAGCTTATCCCAACTAACCAACTATGGCTACACCTTC. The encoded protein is CASSLSQLTNYGYTF.

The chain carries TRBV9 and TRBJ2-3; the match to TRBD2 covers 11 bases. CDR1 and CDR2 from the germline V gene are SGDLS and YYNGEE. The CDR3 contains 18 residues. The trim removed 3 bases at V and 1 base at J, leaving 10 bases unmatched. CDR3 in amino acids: CASSERGFSGGGTDTQYF. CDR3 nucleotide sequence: TGTGCCAGCAGCGAGAGGGGTTTTAGCGGGGGGGGCACAGATACGCAGTATTTT.

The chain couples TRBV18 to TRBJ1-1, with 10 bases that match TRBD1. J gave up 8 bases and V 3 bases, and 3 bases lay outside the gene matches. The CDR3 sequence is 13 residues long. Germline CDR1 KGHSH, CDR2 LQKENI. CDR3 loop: CASSPDRGLEAFF. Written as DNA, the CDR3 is TGTGCCAGCTCACCCGACAGGGGGCTAGAAGCTTTCTTT.

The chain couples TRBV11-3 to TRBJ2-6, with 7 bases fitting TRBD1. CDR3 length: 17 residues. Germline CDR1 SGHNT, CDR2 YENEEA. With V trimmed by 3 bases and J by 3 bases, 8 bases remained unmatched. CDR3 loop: CASSFGTDPFGANVLTF. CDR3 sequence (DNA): TGTGCCAGCAGCTTCGGGACAGACCCTTTTGGGGCCAACGTCCTGACTTTC.

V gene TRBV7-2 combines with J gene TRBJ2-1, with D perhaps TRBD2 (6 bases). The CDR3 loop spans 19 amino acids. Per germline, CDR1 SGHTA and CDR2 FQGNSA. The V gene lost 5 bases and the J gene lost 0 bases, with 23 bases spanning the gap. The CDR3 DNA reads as TGTGCCAGCAGCCCTACCGGGGACTCCCACCGCAGCTCCTACAATGAGCAGTTCTTC. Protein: CASSPTGDSHRSSYNEQFF.

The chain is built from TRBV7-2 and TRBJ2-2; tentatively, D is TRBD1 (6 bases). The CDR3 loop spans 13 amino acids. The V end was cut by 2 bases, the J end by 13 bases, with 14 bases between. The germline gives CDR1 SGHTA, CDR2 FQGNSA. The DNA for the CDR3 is TGTGCCAGCAGCTTATTGGGGGCCTCGGGGCTGTTTTTT. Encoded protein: CASSLLGASGLFF. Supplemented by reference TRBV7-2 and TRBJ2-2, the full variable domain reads GAGVSQSPSNKVTEKGKDVELRCDPISGHTALYWYRQSLGQGLEFLIYFQGNSAPDKSGLPSDRFSAERTGGSVSTLTIQRTQQEDSAVYLCASSLLGASGLFFGEGSRLTVL.

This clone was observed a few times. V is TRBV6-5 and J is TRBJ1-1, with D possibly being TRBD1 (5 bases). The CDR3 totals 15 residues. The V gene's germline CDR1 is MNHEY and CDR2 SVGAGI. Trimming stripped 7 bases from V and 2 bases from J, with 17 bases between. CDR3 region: CASKLNRQINTEAFF. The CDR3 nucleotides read TGTGCCAGCAAATTAAACAGACAGATAAACACTGAAGCTTTCTTT.

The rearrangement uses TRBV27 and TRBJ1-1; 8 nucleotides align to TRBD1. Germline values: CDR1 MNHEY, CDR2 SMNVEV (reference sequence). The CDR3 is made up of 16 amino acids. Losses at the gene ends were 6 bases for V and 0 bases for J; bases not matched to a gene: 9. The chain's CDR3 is CASRPRQGRMNTEAFF. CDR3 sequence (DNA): TGTGCCAGCAGACCGAGACAGGGGCGTATGAACACTGAAGCTTTCTTT.

The CDR3 protein is CASNSRRRGGDTQYF. In nucleotides, the CDR3 is TGTGCCAGCAACTCCCGAAGGCGGGGGGGTGATACGCAGTATTTT. The rearrangement links TRBV5-6 to TRBJ2-3; 9 nucleotides agree with TRBD2. Trimming at V came to 6 bases and at J to 6 bases, leaving 11 bases not matched to a gene. Germline CDR1 and CDR2: SGHDT and YYEEEE. The CDR3 covers 15 residues.